Listed here are 20 T cell receptor beta chains from one sample, sequenced in a study of T-cell reconstitution after alpha-beta-depleted transplantation in children. Molecular barcoding with unique molecular identifiers was used for the TCRbeta library. TCRdb analysed the PCR reads with MiXCR anew, one entry per CDR3 protein. The sample has some 200,000 distinct CDR3 sequences, 6% to 7% seen once. The specimen was PBMCs from the stem cell graft donor, collected from the stem cell graft. Every receptor here comes from a human donor who donated a stem cell graft to a child with Wiskott-Aldrich syndrome.

This clonotype was counted only a few times. J is TRBJ2-7 and V is TRBV29-1; 8 bases align to TRBD1. This CDR3 has 14 amino acids. From germline, CDR1 is SQVTM and CDR2 ANQGSEA. Losses at the gene ends were 0 bases for V and 2 bases for J; bases not matched to a gene: 3. In nucleotides, the CDR3 is TGCAGCGTTGAAGATGGGACAGGAGCCTACGAGCAGTACTTC. Translated, it gives CSVEDGTGAYEQYF.

This clonotype came up a few times. The chain employs TRBV12-3 or TRBV12-4 and TRBJ1-6; TRBD1 is a possible D gene (6 bases). The CDR3 loop spans 16 amino acids. V was trimmed by 5 bases and J by 10 bases, leaving 21 bases between them. The CDR3 protein is CASSAPAGARWSPLHF. Here the CDR3 DNA reads TGTGCCAGCAGTGCCCCAGCGGGGGCCCGGTGGTCACCCCTCCACTTT.

In this sample, this clonotype turned up many times. The genes are TRBV20-1 and TRBJ1-1, with a weak D call TRBD1 (5 bases). Between the trimmed V and J ends, which lost 0 bases and 4 bases, there was a span of 12 bases. CDR3 length equals 14 residues. Per the germline V gene, CDR1 is DFQATT and CDR2 is SNEGSKA (reference sequence). Here the CDR3 DNA reads TGCAGTGCTAGAGATAGGAGGGGAAGCACTGAAGCTTTCTTT. Its translation is CSARDRRGSTEAFF.

Ten or more counts support this clonotype. The chain combines TRBV4-1 with TRBJ1-4; 7 bases align to TRBD1. Losses at the gene ends were 1 base for V and 5 bases for J; bases not matched to a gene: 4. CDR3 length: 15 residues. The germline V gene has CDR1 MGHRA and CDR2 YSYEKL. The DNA of the CDR3 is TGCGCCAGCAGCCAAGGGGACAGTGCGAATGAAAAACTGTTTTTT. Protein sequence: CASSQGDSANEKLFF.

CDR3 coding DNA: TGTGCCAGCTCACCCTTAGCCGGCAGTCCCTATGGCTACACCTTC. Encoded protein: CASSPLAGSPYGYTF. The chain combines TRBV18 with TRBJ1-2; no reliable D call. Trimming removed 3 bases at V and 4 bases at J, with 15 bases between. This CDR3 contains 15 residues. Germline CDR1 and CDR2: KGHSH and LQKENI.

In its sample, this clonotype was seen many times. The CDR3 sequence: CASSPQRETQYF. In nucleotides, the CDR3 is TGTGCCAGCTCACCTCAGAGGGAGACCCAGTACTTC. The rearrangement links TRBV18 to TRBJ2-5, with no clear D. The CDR3 spans 12 residues. Germline CDR1 reads KGHSH; CDR2 reads LQKENI. V lost 3 bases to trimming and J lost 5 bases, with 7 bases between them.

This clonotype showed up many times. This chain joins TRBV27 and TRBJ2-3; 10 nucleotides align to TRBD1. The CDR3 sequence is 15 residues long. Trimming cost V 3 bases and J 4 bases; bases outside gene matches: 4. Germline V CDR1 and CDR2: MNHEY, SMNVEV (reference sequence). The CDR3 sequence is CASSFETGGADTQYF. The CDR3 DNA follows: TGTGCCAGCAGTTTTGAGACAGGGGGCGCAGATACGCAGTATTTT.

In regard to this clonotype: This clone may be a read error of a much larger clone one base away. The rearrangement links TRBV20-1 to TRBJ1-6; no clear D. The CDR3 length is 14 residues. V was trimmed by 0 bases and J by 6 bases, leaving 9 bases between them. Looked up from germline, CDR1 is DFQATT and CDR2 is SNEGSKA (reference sequence). The CDR3 protein is CSARDRPPNSPLHF. CDR3 nucleotides: TGCAGTGCTAGAGATAGGCCACCTAATTCACCCCTCCACTTT.

The chain employs TRBV5-4 and TRBJ2-1; no clear D. The V end was cut by 4 bases, the J end by 8 bases, with 13 bases between. Germline loops: CDR1 SGHNT, CDR2 YYREEE (reference sequence). This CDR3 has 13 residues. The CDR3 DNA reads TGTGCCAGCAGCCCCCGAAGCGTTGATGAGCAGTTCTTC. Its protein product is CASSPRSVDEQFF. Filled out from reference TRBV5-4 and TRBJ2-1, the complete variable domain reads ETGVTQSPTHLIKTRGQQVTLRCSSQSGHNTVSWYQQALGQGPQFIFQYYREEENGRGNFPPRFSGLQFPNYSSELNVNALELDDSALYLCASSPRSVDEQFFGPGTRLTVL.

The sample holds a few counts of this clonotype. This chain uses TRBV3-1 with TRBJ2-1, with D hard to call. Germline CDR1 and CDR2: LGHDT and YNNKEL (reference sequence). With 2 bases removed from V and 2 bases from J, the gap between germline ends came to 7 bases. The CDR3 contains 14 residues. CDR3: CASSQRNTYNEQFF. DNA of the CDR3: TGTGCCAGCAGCCAAAGAAATACCTACAATGAGCAGTTCTTC.

Ten or more counts support this clonotype. The V gene is TRBV20-1, the J gene TRBJ1-1; D call uncertain. V lost 3 bases, J lost 10 bases, and 15 bases lay in between. The germline V gene encodes CDR1 DFQATT and CDR2 SNEGSKA (reference sequence). The CDR3 has 12 residues. CDR3 loop: CSASVGSKGAFF. Here the CDR3 DNA reads TGCAGTGCTAGCGTGGGGTCAAAGGGAGCTTTCTTT.

This clonotype was observed a handful of times. V and J are TRBV18 and TRBJ2-5; 8 bases match TRBD2. CDR1 and CDR2 from the germline V gene are KGHSH and LQKENI. After removal of 6 bases from V and 3 bases from J, the junction contained 15 bases not matched to a gene. This CDR3 has 17 amino acids. The CDR3, as DNA: TGTGCCAGCTCCCGACGACGAGGAGCGGGGGACAAAGAGACCCAGTACTTC. Its translation: CASSRRRGAGDKETQYF.

This clonotype was recorded at least ten times. The gene calls are TRBV5-1 and TRBJ2-2; 7 nucleotides agree with TRBD1. In germline, CDR1 is SGHRS, CDR2 YFSETQ. With 4 bases clipped from V and 0 bases from J, the junction kept 6 bases outside the gene matches. The CDR3 is 16 amino acids. CDR3 sequence reads: CASSQTGSPNTGELFF. CDR3 DNA sequence: TGCGCCAGCAGCCAGACAGGGAGCCCGAACACCGGGGAGCTGTTTTTT.

This clonotype was counted many times. This chain connects TRBV5-6 to TRBJ2-1, with 15 bases aligning to TRBD2. The CDR3 is 15 residues long. Germline values: CDR1 SGHDT, CDR2 YYEEEE. J lost 8 bases, V lost 4 bases, and 4 bases had no gene match. Here the CDR3 reads CASSAGLAGGDEQFF. The CDR3 DNA follows: TGTGCCAGCAGCGCCGGACTAGCGGGAGGGGATGAGCAGTTCTTC.

This clonotype was detected many times. The chain has TRBV12-3 or TRBV12-4 and TRBJ2-6, with D possibly TRBD1 on 6 matching bases. CDR3 length equals 17 residues. V was clipped by 5 bases and J by 4 bases, with 18 bases between them. CDR3: CASSDYRESNGANVLTF. CDR3 bases: TGTGCCAGCAGTGACTACAGGGAATCGAACGGGGCCAACGTCCTGACTTTC.

This clonotype was counted ten times or more. The gene calls are TRBV29-1 and TRBJ2-1; 7 nucleotides line up with TRBD2. J gave up 6 bases and V 6 bases, and 8 bases lay outside the gene matches. This CDR3 has 13 residues. CDR1 and CDR2 from the germline V gene are SQVTM and ANQGSEA. The CDR3 nucleotides are TGCAGCGTCGTTCGGGACTACCGCAATGAGCAGTTCTTC. Its protein is CSVVRDYRNEQFF.

This clonotype was counted many times. The V gene is TRBV6-1, the J gene TRBJ1-2; no reliable D call. The CDR3 consists of 11 residues. Germline V lookup: CDR1 MNHNS, CDR2 SASEGT. The V gene lost 3 bases and the J gene lost 4 bases, with 3 bases spanning the gap. The chain's CDR3 is CASSDLYGYTF. The DNA of the CDR3 is TGTGCCAGCAGTGATCTCTATGGCTACACCTTC.

This clonotype was seen many times. The chain carries TRBV4-3 and TRBJ2-3; 12 bases agree with TRBD2. Germline loops: CDR1 LGHNA, CDR2 YSLEER. The CDR3 sequence is 17 residues long. After removal of 1 base from V and 2 bases from J, the junction contained 4 bases not matched to a gene. As DNA, the CDR3 is TGCGCCAGCAGCCAAGGGACTAGCGGGACCTTCACAGATACGCAGTATTTT. It specifies CASSQGTSGTFTDTQYF.

This clonotype has just a few counts. The chain links TRBV11-2 to TRBJ1-6; D gene uncertain. This CDR3 is 13 amino acids long. Trimming shortened V by 4 bases and J by 3 bases, and 4 bases separated the two germline ends. Germline loops: CDR1 SGHAT, CDR2 FQNNGV. The DNA of the CDR3 is TGTGCCAGCAGCTCACTCTATAATTCACCCCTCCACTTT. Its translation is CASSSLYNSPLHF.

This clonotype showed up just a few times. The chain links TRBV2 to TRBJ1-3; 9 bases fit TRBD1. The CDR3 has 17 residues. The J segment lost 4 bases and the V segment lost 6 bases, leaving 13 bases of the junction unmatched. Germline V gene lookup returns CDR1 SNHLY and CDR2 FYNNEI. The CDR3 DNA sequence: TGTGCCAGCAGGGGAATAACAGGGGGCGATTTAGGAAACACCATATATTTT. Its protein is CASRGITGGDLGNTIYF.